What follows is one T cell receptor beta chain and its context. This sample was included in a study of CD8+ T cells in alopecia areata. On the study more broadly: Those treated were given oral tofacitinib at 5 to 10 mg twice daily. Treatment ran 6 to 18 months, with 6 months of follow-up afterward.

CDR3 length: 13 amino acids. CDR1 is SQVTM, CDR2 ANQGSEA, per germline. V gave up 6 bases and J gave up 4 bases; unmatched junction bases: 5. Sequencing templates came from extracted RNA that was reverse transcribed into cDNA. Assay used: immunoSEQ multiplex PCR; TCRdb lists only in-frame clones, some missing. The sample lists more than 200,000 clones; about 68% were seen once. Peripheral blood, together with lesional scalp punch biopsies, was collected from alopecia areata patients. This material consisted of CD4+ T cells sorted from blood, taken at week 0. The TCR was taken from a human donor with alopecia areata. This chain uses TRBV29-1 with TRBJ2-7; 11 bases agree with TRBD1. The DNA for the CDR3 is TGCAGCGTCGCGGGACAGGGGGGGTACGAGCAGTACTTC. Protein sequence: CSVAGQGGYEQYF.